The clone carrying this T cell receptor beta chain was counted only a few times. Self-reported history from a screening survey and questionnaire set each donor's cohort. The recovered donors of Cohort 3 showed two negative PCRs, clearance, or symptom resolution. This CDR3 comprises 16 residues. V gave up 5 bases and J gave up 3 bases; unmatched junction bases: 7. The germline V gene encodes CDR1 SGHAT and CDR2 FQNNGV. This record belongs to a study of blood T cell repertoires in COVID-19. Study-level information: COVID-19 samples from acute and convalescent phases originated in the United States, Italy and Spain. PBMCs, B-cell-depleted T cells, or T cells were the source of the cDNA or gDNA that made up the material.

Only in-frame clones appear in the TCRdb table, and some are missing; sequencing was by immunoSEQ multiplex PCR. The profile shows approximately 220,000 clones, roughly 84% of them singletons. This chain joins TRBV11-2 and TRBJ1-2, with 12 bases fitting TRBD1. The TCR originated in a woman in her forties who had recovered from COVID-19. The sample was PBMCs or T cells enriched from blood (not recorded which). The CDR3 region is CASSDRDRGPDYGYTF. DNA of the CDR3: TGTGCCAGCAGCGACCGGGACAGGGGGCCAGACTATGGCTACACCTTC.